Reported below is one T cell receptor beta chain. Antigen unknown. These data come from a study of cytomegalovirus exposure and HLA in healthy donors. Overall study results and limits: In a later analysis, TCR association rates varied by HLA locus: DRB1 most, HLA-C fewest. In a later analysis, TCR beta V- and J-gene trimming was associated with a missense DCLRE1C variant.

The PCR used 60 Vbeta and 13 Jbeta primers. This table comes from immunoSEQ multiplex PCR, and its TCRdb copy is limited to in-frame clones, with some not included. The sample has 60,000 to 70,000 clones, 80% seen once; the top ten hold approximately 4.2%. The CDR3 contains 11 residues. The V gene lost 2 bases and the J gene lost 6 bases, with 4 bases spanning the gap. Germline V gene data show CDR1 as SGHRS and CDR2 as YFSETQ. Sequencing was performed on PBMCs. This clonotype was sampled from a woman in her thirties in good health and CMV-seronegative. This chain joins TRBV5-1 and TRBJ2-3; D gene ambiguous. The CDR3: CASSFEDTQYF. In nucleotides, the CDR3 is TGCGCCAGCAGCTTTGAGGATACGCAGTATTTT.